The entry below gives a single T cell receptor (beta chain) sequence along with its context. The TCR beta repertoire was assessed by survey-level immunoSEQ sequencing. TCRdb's copy holds only in-frame clones and misses some; the assay was immunoSEQ multiplex PCR. The sample holds about 68,000 clones, roughly 93% seen once. The TCR was taken from a man aged 35 to 55 with rheumatoid arthritis. What was sequenced was PBMCs.

Here the CDR3 reads CASSPGLAVEDTQYF. The CDR3 coding sequence is TGCGCCAGCAGCCCGGGACTAGCGGTCGAAGATACGCAGTATTTT. The chain uses TRBV5-1 and TRBJ2-3, with 11 bases identical to TRBD2. The junction had 6 bases not matched to a gene; V was cut back by 4 bases and J by 5 bases. The CDR3 runs 15 residues. Germline V gene lookup returns CDR1 SGHRS and CDR2 YFSETQ.